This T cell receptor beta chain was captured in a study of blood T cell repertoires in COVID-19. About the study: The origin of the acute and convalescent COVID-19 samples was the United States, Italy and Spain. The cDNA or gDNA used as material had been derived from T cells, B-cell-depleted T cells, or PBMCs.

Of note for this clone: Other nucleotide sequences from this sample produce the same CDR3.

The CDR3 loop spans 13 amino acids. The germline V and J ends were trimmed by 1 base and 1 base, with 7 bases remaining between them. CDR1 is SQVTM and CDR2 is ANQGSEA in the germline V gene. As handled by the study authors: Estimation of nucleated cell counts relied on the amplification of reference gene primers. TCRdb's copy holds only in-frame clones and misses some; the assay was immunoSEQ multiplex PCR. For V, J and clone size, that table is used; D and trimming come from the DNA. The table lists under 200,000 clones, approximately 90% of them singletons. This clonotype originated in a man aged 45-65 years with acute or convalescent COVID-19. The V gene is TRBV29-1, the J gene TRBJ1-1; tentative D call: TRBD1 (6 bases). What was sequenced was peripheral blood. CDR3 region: CSVEGQANTEAFF. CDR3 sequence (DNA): TGCAGCGTTGAAGGACAGGCGAACACTGAAGCTTTCTTT.